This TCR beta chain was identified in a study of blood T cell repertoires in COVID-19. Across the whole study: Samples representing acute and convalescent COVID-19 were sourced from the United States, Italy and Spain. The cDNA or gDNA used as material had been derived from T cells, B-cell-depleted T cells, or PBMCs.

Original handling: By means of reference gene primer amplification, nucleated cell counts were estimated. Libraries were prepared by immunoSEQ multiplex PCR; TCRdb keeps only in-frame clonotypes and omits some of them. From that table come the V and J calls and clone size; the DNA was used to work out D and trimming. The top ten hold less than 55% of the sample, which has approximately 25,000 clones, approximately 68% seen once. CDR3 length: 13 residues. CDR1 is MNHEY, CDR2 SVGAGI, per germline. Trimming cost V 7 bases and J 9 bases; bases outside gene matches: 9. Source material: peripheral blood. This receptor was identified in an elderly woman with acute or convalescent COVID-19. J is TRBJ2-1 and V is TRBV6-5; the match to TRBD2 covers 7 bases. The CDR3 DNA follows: TGTGCCAGCAACCGCGGGAGCGGCGGTGAGCAGTTCTTC. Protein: CASNRGSGGEQFF.